Listed below are T cell receptor beta chains from one sample, sequenced in a study of blood T cells in healthy people across ages. TCRdb processed the 5' RACE reads anew with MiXCR; each CDR3 protein has one entry. The table records roughly 650,000 distinct CDR3 sequences, 32% of them present only once. The material sequenced was blood. The receptors shown here come from a woman of 80 years or more in good health. Both conserved end residues are part of each CDR3.

V gene: TRBV7-2; J gene: TRBJ1-5; CDR3 protein: CASSTTFGGQPQHF
V gene: TRBV28; J gene: TRBJ2-3; CDR3 protein: CASRSPGQGAGDTQYF
V gene: TRBV20-1; J gene: TRBJ2-1; CDR3 protein: CSARDVSSYSEQFF
V gene: TRBV6-5; J gene: TRBJ2-1; CDR3 protein: CASSYSTRTSGRLDNEQFF
V gene: TRBV12-3/TRBV12-4; J gene: TRBJ1-3; CDR3 protein: CASRTPGPGRNTIYF
V gene: TRBV20-1; J gene: TRBJ2-1; CDR3 protein: CSATPFGGQGDEQFF
V gene: TRBV3-1; J gene: TRBJ1-2; CDR3 protein: CASSQAQGGGRGYTF
V gene: TRBV5-5; J gene: TRBJ1-5; CDR3 protein: CASSLWLKGVGQPQHF
V gene: TRBV7-2; J gene: TRBJ2-7; CDR3 protein: CASSAHRGGLGEQYF
V gene: TRBV6-1; J gene: TRBJ1-1; CDR3 protein: CASSKGENTEAFF
V gene: TRBV27; J gene: TRBJ2-3; CDR3 protein: CASSLRQQIPSRHSQYF
V gene: TRBV5-1; J gene: TRBJ1-2; CDR3 protein: CASSLLGDHGYTF
V gene: TRBV7-6; J gene: TRBJ2-7; CDR3 protein: CASSSVVGHYEQYF
V gene: TRBV19; J gene: TRBJ2-5; CDR3 protein: CASSMQQSNEQYF
V gene: TRBV4-1; J gene: TRBJ2-5; CDR3 protein: CASSQPTGGQETQYF
V gene: TRBV20-1; J gene: TRBJ2-5; CDR3 protein: CSARDLATHVQETQYF
V gene: TRBV27; J gene: TRBJ1-1; CDR3 protein: CASETRTGGRAEAFF
V gene: TRBV3-1; J gene: TRBJ2-7; CDR3 protein: CASSRLSGSYEQYF
V gene: TRBV5-4; J gene: TRBJ2-3; CDR3 protein: CASSPGGTLTDTQYF
V gene: TRBV3-1; J gene: TRBJ1-1; CDR3 protein: CASNRQGNTEAFF
V gene: TRBV9; J gene: TRBJ2-1; CDR3 protein: CASTGTSANNEQFF
V gene: TRBV20-1; J gene: TRBJ2-3; CDR3 protein: CSALLRDVRYF
V gene: TRBV7-2; J gene: TRBJ2-7; CDR3 protein: CASSFSASGSYEQYF
V gene: TRBV6-6; J gene: TRBJ1-3; CDR3 protein: CASRTTGAGNTIYF
V gene: TRBV15; J gene: TRBJ2-1; CDR3 protein: CATSRGAGSGIMKNNEQFF
V gene: TRBV18; J gene: TRBJ1-3; CDR3 protein: CVSSPQTGASNTIYF
V gene: TRBV10-3; J gene: TRBJ2-1; CDR3 protein: CAIRKTGERNEQFF
V gene: TRBV3-1; J gene: TRBJ2-7; CDR3 protein: CASNSGTQVHEQYF
V gene: TRBV11-2; J gene: TRBJ2-2; CDR3 protein: CASSRLAGGPGELFF
V gene: TRBV5-6; J gene: TRBJ1-2; CDR3 protein: CASSLYRVFNYGYTF
V gene: TRBV5-4; J gene: TRBJ2-3; CDR3 protein: CASSSIPRRSTDTQYF
V gene: TRBV6-5; J gene: TRBJ1-2; CDR3 protein: CASRGGTYGYTF
V gene: TRBV28; J gene: TRBJ1-1; CDR3 protein: CASSFSPPGSGPGVAFF
V gene: TRBV20-1; J gene: TRBJ2-3; CDR3 protein: CSASTQGATDTQYF
V gene: TRBV20-1; J gene: TRBJ2-1; CDR3 protein: CSATSGGATYNEQFF
V gene: TRBV12-3/TRBV12-4; J gene: TRBJ2-7; CDR3 protein: CASTPGFSYEQYF
V gene: TRBV5-1; J gene: TRBJ1-2; CDR3 protein: CASSSRQGGYYGYTF
V gene: TRBV12-3/TRBV12-4; J gene: TRBJ2-4; CDR3 protein: CASSRGVAKNIQYF
V gene: TRBV3-1; J gene: TRBJ2-2; CDR3 protein: CASRSHGGIHTGELFF
V gene: TRBV7-2; J gene: TRBJ2-3; CDR3 protein: CASSLFNGVGTDTQYF
V gene: TRBV5-1; J gene: TRBJ1-1; CDR3 protein: CASSLGPVNTEAFF
V gene: TRBV19; J gene: TRBJ1-6; CDR3 protein: CASSIRRQRGNSPLHF
V gene: TRBV30; J gene: TRBJ2-7; CDR3 protein: CAWSVGQGGYEQYF
V gene: TRBV5-1; J gene: TRBJ2-1; CDR3 protein: CASSRDSRSYNEQFF
V gene: TRBV7-9; J gene: TRBJ2-1; CDR3 protein: CASSFQGQGPEQFF
V gene: TRBV4-2; J gene: TRBJ1-2; CDR3 protein: CASSQEGTGSYGYTF
V gene: TRBV29-1; J gene: TRBJ1-1; CDR3 protein: CSVERQGSEAFF
V gene: TRBV30; J gene: TRBJ2-5; CDR3 protein: CAWSDLLAGANPGVKEQYF
V gene: TRBV18; J gene: TRBJ2-3; CDR3 protein: CASSPRQRNTDTQYF
V gene: TRBV19; J gene: TRBJ2-3; CDR3 protein: CASSSRDSGYTDTQYF
V gene: TRBV12-3/TRBV12-4; J gene: TRBJ1-1; CDR3 protein: CASRRISGGGSGEAFF
V gene: TRBV5-1; J gene: TRBJ2-1; CDR3 protein: CASSLDPSAGEQFF
V gene: TRBV12-3/TRBV12-4; J gene: TRBJ2-7; CDR3 protein: CASSVGGGGPYEQYF